The sequence of this T cell receptor beta chain was determined in a study of prognosis after radiotherapy for stage I lung cancer. Study as a whole: Concurrent therapy with stereotactic body radiotherapy was given to no patient. Study-wide points: Unique TCR clones declined after stereotactic body radiation therapy, from a median approximately 10,000 to 7,000. Reportedly, patients with and without metastases differed in TRBV and TRBJ gene usage.

Within the sample, this clonotype is medium-sized. Its matching antigen is unknown. Genomic DNA was subjected to two-round multiplex PCR for amplification of TCR beta CDR3. Individual primers that were specific to each TRBV and TRBJ gene served in first-round PCR. The second round of PCR employed universal primers. TCRdb passed the multiplex PCR reads through MiXCR, listing each CDR3 protein once. The sample consists of over 10,000 distinct CDR3 sequences, about 51% of them appearing once. This CDR3 contains 14 residues. From germline, CDR1 is DFQATT and CDR2 SNEGSKA (reference sequence). The sequence was collected from a donor aged 50 or older with non-small cell lung cancer. The genes are TRBV20-1 and TRBJ1-1; 7 nucleotides agree with TRBD1. This material consisted of PBMCs, taken before or after stereotactic body radiation therapy (not recorded which). The CDR3 region is CSAWAQGGYTEAFF. The CDR3 nucleotides read TGCAGCGCTTGGGCCCAGGGGGGCTACACTGAAGCTTTCTTT.